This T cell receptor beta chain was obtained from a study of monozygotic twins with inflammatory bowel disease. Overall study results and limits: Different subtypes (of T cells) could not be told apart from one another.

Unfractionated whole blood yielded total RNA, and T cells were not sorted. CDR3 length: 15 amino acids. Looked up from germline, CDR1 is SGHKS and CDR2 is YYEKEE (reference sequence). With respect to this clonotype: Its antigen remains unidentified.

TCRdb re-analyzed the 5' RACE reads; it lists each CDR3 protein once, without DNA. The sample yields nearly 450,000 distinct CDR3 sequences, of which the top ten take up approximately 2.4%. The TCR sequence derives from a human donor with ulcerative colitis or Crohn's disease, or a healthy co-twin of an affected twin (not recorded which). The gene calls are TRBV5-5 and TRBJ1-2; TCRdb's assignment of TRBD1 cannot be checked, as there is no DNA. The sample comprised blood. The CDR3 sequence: CASSFGTGDLYGYTF.